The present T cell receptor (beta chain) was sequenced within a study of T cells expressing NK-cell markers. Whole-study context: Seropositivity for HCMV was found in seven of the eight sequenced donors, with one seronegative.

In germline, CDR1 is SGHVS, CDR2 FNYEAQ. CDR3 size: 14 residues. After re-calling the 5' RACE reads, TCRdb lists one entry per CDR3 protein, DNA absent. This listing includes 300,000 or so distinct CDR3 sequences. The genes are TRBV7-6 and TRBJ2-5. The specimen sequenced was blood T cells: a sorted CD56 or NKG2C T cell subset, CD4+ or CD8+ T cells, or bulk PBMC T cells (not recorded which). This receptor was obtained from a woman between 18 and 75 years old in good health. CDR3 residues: CASSLGKVLETQYF. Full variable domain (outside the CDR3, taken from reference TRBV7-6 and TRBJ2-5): GAGVSQSPRYKVTKRGQDVALRCDPISGHVSLYWYRQALGQGPEFLTYFNYEAQQDKSGLPNDRFSAERPEGSISTLTIQRTEQRDSAMYRCASSLGKVLETQYFGPGTRLLVL.